The 2 T cell receptor beta chains presented below share a single source sample, sequenced in a study of blood T cell repertoires in COVID-19. Generated by immunoSEQ multiplex PCR, the TCRdb table keeps only in-frame clones and is missing some. The sample contains around 230,000 clones, 82% of which appear only once. The sample was PBMCs or T cells enriched from blood (not recorded which). These receptors were obtained from a man aged 35 to 55 who had recovered from COVID-19.

The chain recombines TRBV2 with TRBJ2-5, with 8 positions matching TRBD2. Germline CDR1 is SNHLY and CDR2 is FYNNEI. The CDR3 is made up of 15 amino acids. V trimming: 1 base; J trimming: 5 bases; junction bases outside the gene matches: 6. This CDR3 is CASSEVAGGGETQYF. The CDR3 DNA reads TGTGCCAGCAGTGAAGTTGCGGGGGGCGGGGAGACCCAGTACTTC.

The chain links TRBV3-1 (or the pseudogene TRBV3-2) to TRBJ1-4; D gene unclear. CDR1 is LGHDT, CDR2 YNNKEL, per germline (reference sequence). The CDR3 sequence is 15 residues long. The V and J ends lost 4 bases and 8 bases respectively, with 17 bases between them. As DNA, the CDR3 is TGTGCCAGCAGCCTAAGACGTCTGGCACAGGAAAAACTGTTTTTT. Encoded protein: CASSLRRLAQEKLFF.